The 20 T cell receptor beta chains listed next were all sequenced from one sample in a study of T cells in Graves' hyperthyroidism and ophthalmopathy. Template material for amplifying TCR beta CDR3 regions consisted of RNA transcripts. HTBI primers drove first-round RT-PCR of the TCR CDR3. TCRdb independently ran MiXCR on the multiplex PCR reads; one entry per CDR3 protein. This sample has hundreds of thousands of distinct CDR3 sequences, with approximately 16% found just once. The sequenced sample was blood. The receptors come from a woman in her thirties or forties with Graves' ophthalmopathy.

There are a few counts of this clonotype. This CDR3 is CSAGTGGGYTF. The CDR3 bases are TGCAGTGCTGGAACGGGGGGGGGCTACACCTTC. V is TRBV20-1 and J is TRBJ1-2; tentative D call: TRBD1 (5 bases). CDR1 is DFQATT, CDR2 SNEGSKA, per germline (reference sequence). The CDR3 consists of 11 residues. V gave up 5 bases and J gave up 8 bases, with 12 bases separating them.

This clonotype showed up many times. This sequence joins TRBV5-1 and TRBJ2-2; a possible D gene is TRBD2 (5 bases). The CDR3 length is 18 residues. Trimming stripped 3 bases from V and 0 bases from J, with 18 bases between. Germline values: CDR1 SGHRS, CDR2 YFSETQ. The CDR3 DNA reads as TGCGCCAGCAGCTACGGACTTCGGCGTACTCCGAACACCGGGGAGCTGTTTTTT. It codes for CASSYGLRRTPNTGELFF.

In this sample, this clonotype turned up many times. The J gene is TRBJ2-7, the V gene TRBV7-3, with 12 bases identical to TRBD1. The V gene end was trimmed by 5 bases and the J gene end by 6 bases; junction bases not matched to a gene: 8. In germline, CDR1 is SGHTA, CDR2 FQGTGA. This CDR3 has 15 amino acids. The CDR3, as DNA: TGTGCCAGCAGCCCCTCGGGACAGGGGGCGGTCGAGCAGTACTTC. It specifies CASSPSGQGAVEQYF. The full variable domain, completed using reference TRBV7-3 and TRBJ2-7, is GAGVSQTPSNKVTEKGKYVELRCDPISGHTALYWYRQSLGQGPEFLIYFQGTGAADDSGLPNDRFFAVRPEGSVSTLKIQRTERGDSAVYLCASSPSGQGAVEQYFGPGTRLTVT.

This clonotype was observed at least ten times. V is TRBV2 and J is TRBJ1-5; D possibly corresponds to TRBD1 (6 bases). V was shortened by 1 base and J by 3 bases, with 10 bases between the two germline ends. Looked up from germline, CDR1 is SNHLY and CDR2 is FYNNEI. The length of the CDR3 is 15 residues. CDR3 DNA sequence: TGTGCCAGCAGTGAAGAGAGGACAGACAATCAGCCCCAGCATTTT. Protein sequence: CASSEERTDNQPQHF.

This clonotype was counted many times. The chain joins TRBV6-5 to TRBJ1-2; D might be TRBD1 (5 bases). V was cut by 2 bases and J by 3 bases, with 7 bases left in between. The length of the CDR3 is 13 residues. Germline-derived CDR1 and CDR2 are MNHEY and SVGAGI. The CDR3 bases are TGTGCCAGCAGTTACGACAGATACTATGGCTACACCTTC. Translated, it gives CASSYDRYYGYTF.

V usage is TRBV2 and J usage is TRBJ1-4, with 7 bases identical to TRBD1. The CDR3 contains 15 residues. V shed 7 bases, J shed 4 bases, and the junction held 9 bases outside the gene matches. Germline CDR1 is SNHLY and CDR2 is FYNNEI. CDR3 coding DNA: TGTGCCAGCACTCTGGGGGGACAGAGTAATGAAAAACTGTTTTTT. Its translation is CASTLGGQSNEKLFF.

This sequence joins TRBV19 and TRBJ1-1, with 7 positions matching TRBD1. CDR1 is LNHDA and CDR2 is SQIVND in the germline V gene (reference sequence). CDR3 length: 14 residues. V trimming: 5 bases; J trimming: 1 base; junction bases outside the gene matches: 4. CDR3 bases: TGTGCCAGTAGTGTGCGGACAGGGAACACTGAAGCTTTCTTT. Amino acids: CASSVRTGNTEAFF.

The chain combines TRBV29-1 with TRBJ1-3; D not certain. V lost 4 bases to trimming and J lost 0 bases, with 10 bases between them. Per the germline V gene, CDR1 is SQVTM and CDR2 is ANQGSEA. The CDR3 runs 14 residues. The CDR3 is CSVADATSGNTIYF. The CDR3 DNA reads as TGCAGCGTTGCGGACGCAACCTCTGGAAACACCATATATTTT.

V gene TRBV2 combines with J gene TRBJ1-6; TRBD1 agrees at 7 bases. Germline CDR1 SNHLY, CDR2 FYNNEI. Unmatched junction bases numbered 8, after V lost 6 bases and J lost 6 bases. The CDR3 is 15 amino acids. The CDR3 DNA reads TGTGCCAGCAGATCAAGCAGGGGGACTAATTCACCCCTCCACTTT. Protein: CASRSSRGTNSPLHF.

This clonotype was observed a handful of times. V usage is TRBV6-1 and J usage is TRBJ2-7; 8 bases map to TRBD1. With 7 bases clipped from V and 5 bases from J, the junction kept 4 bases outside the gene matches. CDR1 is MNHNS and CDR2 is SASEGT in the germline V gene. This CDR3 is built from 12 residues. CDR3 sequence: CASNPTGDEQYF. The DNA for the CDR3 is TGTGCCAGCAACCCGACAGGGGACGAGCAGTACTTC.

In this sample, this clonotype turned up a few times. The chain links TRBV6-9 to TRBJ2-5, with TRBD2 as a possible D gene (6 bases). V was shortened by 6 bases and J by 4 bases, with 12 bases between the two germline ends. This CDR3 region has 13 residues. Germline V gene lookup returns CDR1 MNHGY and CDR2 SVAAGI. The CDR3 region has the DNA TGTGCCAGCAGGTATCGGGGAGGAGAGACCCAGTACTTC. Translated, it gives CASRYRGGETQYF.

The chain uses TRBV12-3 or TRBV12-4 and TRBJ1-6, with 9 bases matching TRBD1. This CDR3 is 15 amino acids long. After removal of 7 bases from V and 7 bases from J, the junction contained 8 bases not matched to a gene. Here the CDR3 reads CASKAPGQGNSPLHF. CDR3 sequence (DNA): TGTGCCAGCAAGGCCCCGGGACAGGGCAATTCACCCCTCCACTTT.

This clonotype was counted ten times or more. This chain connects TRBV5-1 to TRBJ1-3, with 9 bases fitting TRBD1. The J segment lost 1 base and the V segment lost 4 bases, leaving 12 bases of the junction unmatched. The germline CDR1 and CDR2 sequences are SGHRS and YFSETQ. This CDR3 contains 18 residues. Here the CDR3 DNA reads TGCGCCAGCAGCCCCGGGACAGGGCCGGGATGGTCTGGAAACACCATATATTTT. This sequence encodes CASSPGTGPGWSGNTIYF. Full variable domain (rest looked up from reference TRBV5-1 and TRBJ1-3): KAGVTQTPRYLIKTRGQQVTLSCSPISGHRSVSWYQQTPGQGLQFLFEYFSETQRNKGNFPGRFSGRQFSNSRSEMNVSTLELGDSALYLCASSPGTGPGWSGNTIYFGEGSWLTVV.

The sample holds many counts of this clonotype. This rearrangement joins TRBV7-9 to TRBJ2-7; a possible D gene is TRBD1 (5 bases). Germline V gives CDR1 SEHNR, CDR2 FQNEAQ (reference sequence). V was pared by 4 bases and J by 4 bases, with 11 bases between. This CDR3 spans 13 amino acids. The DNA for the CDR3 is TGTGCCAGCAGCTCATCAGGGCTTTACGAGCAGTACTTC. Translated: CASSSSGLYEQYF. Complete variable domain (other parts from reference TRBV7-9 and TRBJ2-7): DTGVSQNPRHKITKRGQNVTFRCDPISEHNRLYWYRQTLGQGPEFLTYFQNEAQLEKSRLLSDRFSAERPKGSFSTLEIQRTEQGDSAMYLCASSSSGLYEQYFGPGTRLTVT.

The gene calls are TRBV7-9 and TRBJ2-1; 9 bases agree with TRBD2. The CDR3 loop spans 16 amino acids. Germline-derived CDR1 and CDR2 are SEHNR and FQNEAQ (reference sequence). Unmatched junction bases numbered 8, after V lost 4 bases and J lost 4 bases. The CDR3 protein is CASSSSLAGRYNEQFF. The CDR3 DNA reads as TGTGCCAGCAGCTCTTCTCTAGCGGGAAGATACAATGAGCAGTTCTTC.

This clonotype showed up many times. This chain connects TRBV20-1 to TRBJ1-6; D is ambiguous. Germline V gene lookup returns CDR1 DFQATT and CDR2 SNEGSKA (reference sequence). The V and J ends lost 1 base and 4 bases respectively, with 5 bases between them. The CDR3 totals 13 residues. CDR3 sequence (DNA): TGCAGTGCTAGAGCGGATTATAATTCACCCCTCCACTTT. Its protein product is CSARADYNSPLHF.

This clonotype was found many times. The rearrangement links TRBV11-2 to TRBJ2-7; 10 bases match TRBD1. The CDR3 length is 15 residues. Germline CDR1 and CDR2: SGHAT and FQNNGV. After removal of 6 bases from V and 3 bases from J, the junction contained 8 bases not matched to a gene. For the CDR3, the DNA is TGTGCCAGCAGGGGGGACAGGGGATCCCTCTACGAGCAGTACTTC. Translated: CASRGDRGSLYEQYF.

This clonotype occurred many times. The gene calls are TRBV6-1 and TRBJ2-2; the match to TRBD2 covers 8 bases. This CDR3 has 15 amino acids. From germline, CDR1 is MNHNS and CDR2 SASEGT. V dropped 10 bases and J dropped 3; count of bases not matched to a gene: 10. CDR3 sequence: CATTRGDSDTGELFF. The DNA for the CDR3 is TGTGCCACCACGCGGGGGGATTCGGACACCGGGGAGCTGTTTTTT.

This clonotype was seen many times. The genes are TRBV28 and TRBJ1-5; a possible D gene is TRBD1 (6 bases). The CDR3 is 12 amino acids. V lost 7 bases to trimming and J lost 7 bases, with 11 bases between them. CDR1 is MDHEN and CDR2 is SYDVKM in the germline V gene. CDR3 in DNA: TGTGCCAGCACAACAGGGTTACAGCCCCAGCATTTT. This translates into CASTTGLQPQHF.

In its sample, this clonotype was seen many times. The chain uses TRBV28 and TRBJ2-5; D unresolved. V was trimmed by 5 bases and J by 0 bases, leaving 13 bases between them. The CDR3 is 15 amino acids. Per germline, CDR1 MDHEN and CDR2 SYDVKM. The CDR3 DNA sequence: TGTGCCAGCAGTGACCTTTACCGAGACCAAGAGACCCAGTACTTC. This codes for CASSDLYRDQETQYF.